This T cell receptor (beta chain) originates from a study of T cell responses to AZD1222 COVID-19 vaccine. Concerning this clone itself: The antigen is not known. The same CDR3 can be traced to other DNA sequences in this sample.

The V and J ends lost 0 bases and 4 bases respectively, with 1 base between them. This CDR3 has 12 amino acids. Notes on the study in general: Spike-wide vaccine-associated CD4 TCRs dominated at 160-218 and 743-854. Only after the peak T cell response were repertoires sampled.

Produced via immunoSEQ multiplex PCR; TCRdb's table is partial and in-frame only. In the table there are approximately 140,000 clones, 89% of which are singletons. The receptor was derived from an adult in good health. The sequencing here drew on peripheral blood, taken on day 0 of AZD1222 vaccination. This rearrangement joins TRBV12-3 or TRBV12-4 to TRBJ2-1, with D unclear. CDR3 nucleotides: TGTGCCAGCAGTTTAGCGTACAATGAGCAGTTCTTC. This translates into CASSLAYNEQFF.